Below, 29 T cell receptor beta chains from the same sample are listed, as sequenced in a study of blood T cell repertoires in COVID-19. The repertoire was sequenced with immunoSEQ multiplex PCR; TCRdb's copy has only in-frame clones and lacks some. The sample contains more than 80,000 clones, 88% of which appear only once. Source material: peripheral blood. These receptors were taken from an elderly man with acute or convalescent COVID-19.

J is TRBJ1-5 and V is TRBV7-9, with D hard to call. Germline V gene lookup returns CDR1 SEHNR and CDR2 FQNEAQ (reference sequence). V lost 1 base and J 4 bases, leaving 14 bases between the germline ends. The CDR3 is made up of 16 amino acids. CDR3 protein: CASSLVPGAGNQPQHF. For the CDR3, the DNA is TGTGCCAGCAGCTTAGTTCCGGGAGCTGGGAATCAGCCCCAGCATTTT.

The chain employs TRBV5-1 and TRBJ1-2, with TRBD1 matching over 10 bases. The CDR3 has 16 amino acids. The trim removed 4 bases at V and 6 bases at J, leaving 12 bases unmatched. Germline CDR1 is SGHRS and CDR2 is YFSETQ. The CDR3 DNA follows: TGCGCCAGCAGCCGAGCGGAGATTGGGACAGGGGATGGCTACACCTTC. Translating it yields CASSRAEIGTGDGYTF.

This clone was picked up one time. V gene TRBV6-5 combines with J gene TRBJ1-2, with 12 positions matching TRBD1. The CDR3 has 14 amino acids. CDR1 MNHEY and CDR2 SVGAGI come from the germline V gene. With 6 bases clipped from V and 3 bases from J, the junction kept 2 bases outside the gene matches. The CDR3 DNA reads as TGTGCCAGCAGCCGGGACAGGGGGCACTATGGCTACACCTTC. It translates to CASSRDRGHYGYTF.

The chain recombines TRBV10-3 with TRBJ1-5; D might be TRBD1 (5 bases). Per germline, CDR1 ENHRY and CDR2 SYGVKD. There are 16 residues in the CDR3. Trimming left V 5 bases short and J 4 bases short, with 18 bases between. CDR3 bases: TGTGCCATCAGTCCCGGGACGCGGGGGGATAATCAGCCCCAGCATTTT. This translates into CAISPGTRGDNQPQHF.

V gene TRBV7-3 combines with J gene TRBJ1-1; a possible D gene is TRBD1 (6 bases). The CDR3 is made up of 15 amino acids. Trimming took 4 bases from V and 4 from J, leaving 16 bases between them. Germline V gene sequence: CDR1 SGHTA, CDR2 FQGTGA. This CDR3 is CASSSDPARGTEAFF. The CDR3 nucleotides are TGTGCCAGCAGCTCTGACCCTGCCAGGGGCACTGAAGCTTTCTTT.

This CDR3 reads CASSLQIPGNTIYF. In DNA, the CDR3 is TGTGCCAGCAGCCTCCAGATCCCTGGAAACACCATATATTTT. This chain uses TRBV7-2 with TRBJ1-3; D remains ambiguous. Germline CDR1 SGHTA, CDR2 FQGNSA. The CDR3 consists of 14 residues. V shed 5 bases and J shed 2 bases, with 10 bases lying between them.

The J gene is TRBJ1-2, the V gene TRBV6-5; D uncertain. The germline V gene encodes CDR1 MNHEY and CDR2 SVGAGI. V gave up 6 bases and J gave up 13 bases, with 15 bases separating them. The CDR3 spans 11 residues. The CDR3 region has the DNA TGTGCCAGCAGCCTCCCGCACCATAGCACCTTC. This translates into CASSLPHHSTF.

The chain couples TRBV4-1 to TRBJ1-2, with D uncertain. This CDR3 has 15 residues. Deletions cut 2 bases from V and 4 bases from J, with 14 bases between. Per the germline V gene, CDR1 is MGHRA and CDR2 is YSYEKL. CDR3 DNA sequence: TGCGCCAGCAGCCAACCGGACGGTGGAGGCTATGGCTACACCTTC. Amino acid sequence: CASSQPDGGGYGYTF.

J is TRBJ2-3 and V is TRBV7-3; 10 bases line up with TRBD2. This CDR3 has 12 residues. CDR1 is SGHTA and CDR2 is FQGTGA in the germline V gene. Trimming took 5 bases from V and 14 from J; bases not matched to a gene: 7. The CDR3 DNA is TGTGCCAGCAGCGCGACTAGCGGGCCGGTGTATTTT. Translating gives CASSATSGPVYF. The full variable domain, in which reference TRBV7-3 and TRBJ2-3 provide the parts outside the CDR3, is GAGVSQTPSNKVTEKGKYVELRCDPISGHTALYWYRQSLGQGPEFLIYFQGTGAADDSGLPNDRFFAVRPEGSVSTLKIQRTERGDSAVYLCASSATSGPVYFGPGTRLTVL.

The chain links TRBV7-9 to TRBJ1-6; TRBD1 agrees at 7 bases. The CDR3 contains 14 residues. The V and J ends lost 5 bases and 5 bases, in that order; junction bases with no gene match: 3. Germline CDR1 reads SEHNR; CDR2 reads FQNEAQ (reference sequence). Here the CDR3 reads CASSLGQDNSPLHF. DNA for the CDR3: TGTGCCAGCAGCCTCGGACAGGATAATTCACCCCTCCACTTT.

The chain joins TRBV18 to TRBJ2-1; D may be TRBD1 (7 bases). The germline V gene encodes CDR1 KGHSH and CDR2 LQKENI. The CDR3 is 14 residues long. Trimming cost V 0 bases and J 8 bases, with 11 bases left between them. In DNA, the CDR3 is TGTGCCAGCTCACCACCGGACAGGAGGGATGAGCAGTTCTTC. It specifies CASSPPDRRDEQFF.

The chain links TRBV6-5 to TRBJ1-1, with 7 bases identical to TRBD1. Germline V gene lookup returns CDR1 MNHEY and CDR2 SVGAGI. The CDR3 is made up of 13 amino acids. V lost 7 bases, J lost 3 bases, and 5 bases stayed unmatched. CDR3 residues: CASIMTGYTEAFF. As DNA, the CDR3 is TGTGCCAGCATTATGACAGGGTACACTGAAGCTTTCTTT.

V gene TRBV29-1 combines with J gene TRBJ1-1; 7 bases match TRBD1. V lost 4 bases, J lost 0 bases, and 8 bases stayed unmatched. The V gene's germline CDR1 is SQVTM and CDR2 ANQGSEA. This CDR3 spans 15 amino acids. In DNA form, the CDR3 reads TGCAGCGTTGCTTCCAGGGGGTCCCTGAACACTGAAGCTTTCTTT. Amino acids: CSVASRGSLNTEAFF.

This rearrangement joins TRBV7-3 to TRBJ2-5; the match to TRBD2 covers 7 bases. CDR1 and CDR2 from the germline V gene are SGHTA and FQGTGA. Germline trimming cut 2 bases from V and 1 base from J; bases unmatched to any gene: 7. The CDR3 loop spans 16 amino acids. The CDR3 DNA reads TGTGCCAGCAGCTTAGTGGGGGGGACTATCCAAGAGACCCAGTACTTC. Translating gives CASSLVGGTIQETQYF.

V usage is TRBV5-1 and J usage is TRBJ1-1; 11 nucleotides match TRBD1. V dropped 5 bases and J dropped 7; count of bases not matched to a gene: 7. The germline V gene has CDR1 SGHRS and CDR2 YFSETQ. The CDR3 is 14 residues long. The CDR3 DNA is TGCGCCAGCAGGATGGACAGGGGGCTATTTGAAGCTTTCTTT. Translation gives CASRMDRGLFEAFF.

The rearrangement uses TRBV14 and TRBJ2-7; 9 bases are a match to TRBD1. Germline CDR1 SGHDN, CDR2 FVKESK. The CDR3 spans 14 residues. The trim removed 4 bases at V and 3 bases at J, leaving 4 bases unmatched. CDR3 DNA sequence: TGTGCCAGCAGCCCCCGACAGGGGGTCTACGAGCAGTACTTC. Its translation: CASSPRQGVYEQYF.

V gene TRBV5-5 combines with J gene TRBJ1-5, with 10 bases that match TRBD1. J was trimmed by 5 bases and V by 4 bases; bases with no gene match: 6. The germline V gene has CDR1 SGHKS and CDR2 YYEKEE (reference sequence). This CDR3 spans 15 amino acids. DNA for the CDR3: TGTGCCAGCAGCCCGGGACAGGGGAAGTATCAGCCCCAGCATTTT. Amino acid sequence: CASSPGQGKYQPQHF.

This clone was counted a single time. The V call is TRBV10-3, the J call TRBJ2-7; a weak D match, TRBD2 (6 bases). This CDR3 is 15 amino acids long. V lost 2 bases, J lost 6 bases, and 17 bases lay in between. CDR1 and CDR2 (germline): ENHRY, SYGVKD. The CDR3 spells CAISEKDREFVEQYF. The CDR3, as DNA: TGTGCCATCAGTGAGAAGGACCGGGAGTTTGTCGAGCAGTACTTC.

The DNA of the CDR3 is TGCGCCAGCAGCCTGGAAGGACAGGGTGACAATGAGCAGTTCTTC. Protein: CASSLEGQGDNEQFF. This chain uses TRBV5-1 with TRBJ2-1; 8 nucleotides align to TRBD1. The CDR3 is 15 residues long. Germline V lookup: CDR1 SGHRS, CDR2 YFSETQ. The V segment lost 4 bases and the J segment 5 bases; nucleotides outside the gene matches: 8.

The J gene is TRBJ1-2, the V gene TRBV29-1; D uncertain. This CDR3 region has 11 residues. Looked up from germline, CDR1 is SQVTM and CDR2 is ANQGSEA. The V gene lost 7 bases and the J gene lost 4 bases, with 10 bases spanning the gap. The CDR3 DNA reads TGCAGCGCTGCGGGCAGCTATGGCTACACCTTC. It yields the protein CSAAGSYGYTF.

The CDR3 loop is CASSLQGGGGNTIYF. For the CDR3, the DNA is TGCGCCAGCAGCTTGCAAGGGGGCGGTGGAAACACCATATATTTT. The J gene is TRBJ1-3, the V gene TRBV5-1, with 7 bases identical to TRBD1. The CDR3 covers 15 residues. CDR1 SGHRS and CDR2 YFSETQ come from the germline V gene. The V segment lost 1 base and the J segment 3 bases; nucleotides outside the gene matches: 4.

CDR3 in amino acids: CASSHGAGEAFF. In DNA, the CDR3 is TGCGCCAGCAGCCACGGTGCAGGGGAAGCTTTCTTT. V gene TRBV4-1 combines with J gene TRBJ1-1, with D possibly matching TRBD1 (5 bases). V lost 3 bases to trimming and J lost 8 bases, with 10 bases between them. The CDR3 runs 12 residues. CDR1 is MGHRA and CDR2 is YSYEKL in the germline V gene.

The V and J genes are TRBV28 and TRBJ1-2; tentatively, D is TRBD1 (5 bases). CDR1 is MDHEN and CDR2 is SYDVKM in the germline V gene. This CDR3 contains 12 residues. V was shortened by 10 bases and J by 5 bases, with 14 bases between the two germline ends. The CDR3 region has the DNA TGTGCCACAGACAGCCGTTCGTATGGCTACACCTTC. Protein product: CATDSRSYGYTF.

The chain carries TRBV7-2 and TRBJ2-5; 12 nucleotides agree with TRBD2. Germline V gene sequence: CDR1 SGHTA, CDR2 FQGNSA. The CDR3 is 15 amino acids. V lost 5 bases and J lost 3; bases outside the gene matches: 4. The CDR3 is CASSGRTSGKETQYF. The CDR3 DNA sequence: TGTGCCAGCAGCGGGCGGACTAGCGGGAAAGAGACCCAGTACTTC. Full variable domain (outside the CDR3, taken from reference TRBV7-2 and TRBJ2-5): GAGVSQSPSNKVTEKGKDVELRCDPISGHTALYWYRQSLGQGLEFLIYFQGNSAPDKSGLPSDRFSAERTGGSVSTLTIQRTQQEDSAVYLCASSGRTSGKETQYFGPGTRLLVL.

The sample holds a few counts of this clone. J is TRBJ1-5 and V is TRBV7-9; D is uncertain. This CDR3 has 15 residues. V lost 5 bases to trimming and J lost 7 bases, with 18 bases between them. Per germline, CDR1 SEHNR and CDR2 FQNEAQ (reference sequence). The CDR3 DNA is TGTGCCAGCAGCACCGACGGGAGGGTCGCGCAGCCCCAGCATTTT. Residues: CASSTDGRVAQPQHF.

V and J are TRBV5-1 and TRBJ1-1, with 9 bases that match TRBD1. CDR1 SGHRS and CDR2 YFSETQ come from the germline V gene. The ends lost 4 bases at V and 8 bases at J; junction bases unmatched: 12. The CDR3 totals 15 residues. The CDR3 spells CASSTMRDRVTEAFF. The CDR3 DNA sequence: TGCGCCAGCAGCACAATGAGGGACAGGGTAACCGAAGCTTTCTTT. The full variable domain, its missing parts supplied by reference TRBV5-1 and TRBJ1-1, is KAGVTQTPRYLIKTRGQQVTLSCSPISGHRSVSWYQQTPGQGLQFLFEYFSETQRNKGNFPGRFSGRQFSNSRSEMNVSTLELGDSALYLCASSTMRDRVTEAFFGQGTRLTVV.

V usage is TRBV6-6 and J usage is TRBJ1-1; D is possibly TRBD1 (5 bases). Trimming pared 2 bases from V and 4 bases from J, leaving 14 bases between. CDR1 and CDR2 from the germline V gene are MNHNY and SVGAGI (reference sequence). CDR3 size: 15 residues. The DNA for the CDR3 is TGTGCCAGCAGTTACGGGGCCAGGTCGAGCACTGAAGCTTTCTTT. Translating gives CASSYGARSSTEAFF.

The rearrangement links TRBV5-4 to TRBJ2-7, with 10 nucleotides matching TRBD2. CDR1 and CDR2 (germline): SGHNT, YYREEE (reference sequence). The V segment lost 2 bases and the J segment 2 bases; nucleotides outside the gene matches: 10. The CDR3 length is 17 residues. DNA of the CDR3: TGTGCCAGCAGCTTCCCCTTAGCGGGGGGACTCCCCTACGAGCAGTACTTC. Its translation is CASSFPLAGGLPYEQYF.

The chain couples TRBV5-1 to TRBJ2-1; TRBD2 matches at 12 bases. Trimming removed 1 base from V and 9 bases from J; junction bases left unmatched: 5. CDR3 length equals 15 residues. Germline values: CDR1 SGHRS, CDR2 YFSETQ. Here the CDR3 reads CASSLTSGGYGEQFF. The DNA for the CDR3 is TGCGCCAGCAGCTTGACTAGCGGGGGGTATGGTGAGCAGTTCTTC.